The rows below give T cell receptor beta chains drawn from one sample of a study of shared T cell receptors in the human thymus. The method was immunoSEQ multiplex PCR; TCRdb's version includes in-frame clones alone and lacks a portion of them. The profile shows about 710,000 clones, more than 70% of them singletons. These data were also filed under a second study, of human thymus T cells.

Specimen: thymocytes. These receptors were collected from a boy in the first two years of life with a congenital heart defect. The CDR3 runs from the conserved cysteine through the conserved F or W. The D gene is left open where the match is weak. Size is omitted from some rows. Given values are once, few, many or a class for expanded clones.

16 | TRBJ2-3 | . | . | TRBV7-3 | CASSLTGGPAYAPQYF | TGTGCCAGCAGCTTAACTGGCGGCCCTGCGTATGCGCCGCAGTATTTT
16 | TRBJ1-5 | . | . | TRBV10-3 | CAISESPPQEYQPQHF | TGTGCCATCAGTGAGTCGCCCCCCCAGGAATATCAGCCCCAGCATTTT
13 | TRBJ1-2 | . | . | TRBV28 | CASNIGRLRGYTF | TGTGCCAGCAACATAGGGAGACTAAGGGGCTACACCTTC
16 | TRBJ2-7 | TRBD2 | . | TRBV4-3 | CASSQQGLAPSYEQYF | TGCGCCAGCAGCCAACAGGGACTAGCCCCCTCCTACGAGCAGTACTTC
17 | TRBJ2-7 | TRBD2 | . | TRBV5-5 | CASSFTLCLAGVHEQYF | TGTGCCAGCAGCTTTACTTTGTGTCTAGCGGGAGTCCACGAGCAGTACTTC
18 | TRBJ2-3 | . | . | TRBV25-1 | CASSESYGWGRRTDTQYF | TGTGCCAGCAGTGAATCTTACGGTTGGGGGCGTCGAACAGATACGCAGTATTTT
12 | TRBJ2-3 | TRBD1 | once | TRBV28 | CATKGGSDTQYF | TGTGCCACTAAAGGGGGCTCAGATACGCAGTATTTT
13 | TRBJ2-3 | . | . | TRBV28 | CASSSGLFYSQYF | TGTGCCAGCAGTTCGGGACTTTTCTATTCGCAGTATTTT
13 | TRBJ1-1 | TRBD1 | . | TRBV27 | CASSRTGALAAFF | TGTGCCAGCAGCAGAACAGGGGCCCTGGCAGCTTTCTTT
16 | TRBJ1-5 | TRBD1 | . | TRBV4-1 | CASSRSGGLANQPQHF | TGCGCCAGCAGCCGGTCAGGGGGACTGGCAAATCAGCCCCAGCATTTT
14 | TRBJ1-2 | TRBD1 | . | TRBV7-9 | CASTRPQGVSGYTF | TGTGCCAGCACCCGACCTCAGGGGGTTAGTGGCTACACCTTC
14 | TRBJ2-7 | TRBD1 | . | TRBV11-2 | CASSTQTGDYEQYF | TGTGCCAGCAGCACTCAGACAGGGGACTACGAGCAGTACTTC
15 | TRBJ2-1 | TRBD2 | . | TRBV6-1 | CASSEHLAGNNEQFF | TGTGCCAGCAGTGAACATCTAGCGGGGAACAATGAGCAGTTCTTC
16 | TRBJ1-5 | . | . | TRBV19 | CASSSITSMGNQPQHF | TGTGCCAGTAGTAGCATAACCAGTATGGGCAATCAGCCCCAGCATTTT
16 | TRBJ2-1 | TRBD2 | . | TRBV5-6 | CASSGAASGGFNEQFF | TGTGCCAGCAGCGGGGCAGCTAGCGGGGGTTTTAATGAGCAGTTCTTC
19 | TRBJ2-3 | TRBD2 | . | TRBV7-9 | CASSLAGRTAGGSTDTQYF | TGTGCCAGCAGCTTAGCGGGTCGAACAGCGGGGGGGAGCACAGATACGCAGTATTTT
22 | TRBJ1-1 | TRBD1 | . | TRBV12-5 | CASGSRLREDRGRVRQDTEAFF | TGTGCTAGTGGTTCCCGTTTGCGGGAGGACAGGGGGCGCGTGCGACAGGACACTGAAGCTTTCTTT
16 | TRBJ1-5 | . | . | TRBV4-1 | CASSQNGVNSNQPQHF | TGCGCCAGCAGCCAGAACGGAGTGAATAGCAATCAGCCCCAGCATTTT
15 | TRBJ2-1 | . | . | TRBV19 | CASSERGAPIHEQFF | TGTGCCAGTAGTGAACGGGGGGCCCCGATCCATGAGCAGTTCTTC
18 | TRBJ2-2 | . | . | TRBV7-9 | CASSQDRTIFCGTGELFF | TGTGCCAGCAGCCAGGACAGAACTATTTTCTGTGGCACCGGGGAGCTGTTTTTT
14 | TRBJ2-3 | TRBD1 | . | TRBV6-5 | CASSPRDREDTQYF | TGTGCCAGCAGCCCCCGGGACAGGGAGGATACGCAGTATTTT
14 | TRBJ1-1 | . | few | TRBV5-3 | CARRAATGGTEAFF | TGTGCCAGAAGGGCGGCGACGGGTGGGACTGAAGCTTTCTTT
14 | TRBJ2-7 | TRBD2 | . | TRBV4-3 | CASSQEERDPEQYF | TGCGCCAGCAGCCAAGAAGAGCGGGACCCCGAGCAGTACTTC
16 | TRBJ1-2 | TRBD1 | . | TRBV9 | CASSVDAQGTDYGYTF | TGTGCCAGCAGCGTAGACGCACAGGGGACCGACTATGGCTACACCTTC
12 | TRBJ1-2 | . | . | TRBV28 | CASSFSIYGYTF | TGTGCCAGCAGTTTTTCCATCTATGGCTACACCTTC
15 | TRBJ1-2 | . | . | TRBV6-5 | CASSTQRYANYGYTF | TGTGCCAGCAGTACGCAACGTTACGCGAACTATGGCTACACCTTC
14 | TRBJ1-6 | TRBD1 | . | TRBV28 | CASSGDRVGSPLHF | TGTGCCAGCAGCGGAGACAGGGTGGGTTCACCCCTCCACTTT
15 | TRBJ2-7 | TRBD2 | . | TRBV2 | CASSESGRPSYEQYF | TGTGCCAGCAGTGAGAGCGGGAGGCCCTCCTACGAGCAGTACTTC
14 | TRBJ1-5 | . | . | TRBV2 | CASSDRTPNQPQHF | TGTGCCAGCAGTGACAGGACACCTAATCAGCCCCAGCATTTT
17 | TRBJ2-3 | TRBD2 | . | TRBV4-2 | CASSQEGRLAYADTQYF | TGTGCCAGCAGCCAAGAGGGAAGACTAGCGTATGCAGATACGCAGTATTTT
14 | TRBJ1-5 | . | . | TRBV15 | CATSMSQGGQPQHF | TGTGCCACCAGCATGTCTCAGGGCGGACAGCCCCAGCATTTT
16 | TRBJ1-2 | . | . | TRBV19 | CASSIINGEGFYGYTF | TGTGCCAGTAGTATCATAAATGGGGAGGGATTCTATGGCTACACCTTC
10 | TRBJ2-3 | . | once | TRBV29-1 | CSVEYNTQYF | TGCAGCGTGGAATATAATACGCAGTATTTT
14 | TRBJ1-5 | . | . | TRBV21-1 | CASSLRGYPRAQHF | TGTGCCAGCAGCTTGCGGGGGTATCCTCGGGCCCAGCATTTT
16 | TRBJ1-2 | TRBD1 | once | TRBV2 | CASSPWTGIFNYGYTF | TGTGCCAGCAGTCCTTGGACAGGGATCTTTAACTATGGCTACACCTTC
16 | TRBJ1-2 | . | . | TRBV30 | CAWSRHPPREKDGYTF | TGTGCCTGGAGTCGTCACCCCCCCAGGGAAAAGGATGGCTACACCTTC
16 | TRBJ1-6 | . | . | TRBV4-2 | CASSQDPDSRGSPLHF | TGTGCCAGCAGCCAAGACCCAGACAGTAGAGGATCACCCCTCCACTTT
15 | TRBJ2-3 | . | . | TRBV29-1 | CSDVLAPIDTDTQYF | TGCAGCGACGTACTAGCCCCTATTGACACAGATACGCAGTATTTT
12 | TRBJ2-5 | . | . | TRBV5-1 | CASSLGEETQYF | TGCGCCAGCAGCTTGGGGGAGGAGACCCAGTACTTC
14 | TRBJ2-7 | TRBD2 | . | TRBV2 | CASRAGTSSPEQYF | TGTGCCAGCAGAGCCGGGACTAGTAGTCCCGAGCAGTACTTC
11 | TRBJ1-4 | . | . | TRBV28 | CASSSEEKLFF | TGTGCCAGCAGTAGTGAGGAAAAACTGTTTTTT
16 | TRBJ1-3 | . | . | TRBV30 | CAWTTDSRSPGNTIYF | TGTGCCTGGACCACGGACAGTCGATCCCCTGGAAACACCATATATTTT
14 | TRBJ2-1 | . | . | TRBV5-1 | CASSLGDSYNEQFF | TGCGCCAGCAGCTTGGGGGACTCATACAATGAGCAGTTCTTC
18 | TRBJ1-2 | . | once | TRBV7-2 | CASSLRRLWGENNYGYTF | TGTGCCAGCAGCTTAAGGCGCCTCTGGGGGGAAAATAACTATGGCTACACCTTC
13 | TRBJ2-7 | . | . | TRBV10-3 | CAISEARAYEQYF | TGTGCCATCAGTGAGGCCAGGGCCTACGAGCAGTACTTC
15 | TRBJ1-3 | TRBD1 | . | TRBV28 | CASREDRGGGNTIYF | TGTGCCAGCAGAGAAGACAGGGGAGGTGGAAACACCATATATTTT
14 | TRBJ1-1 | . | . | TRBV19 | CASSIPPGDTEAFF | TGTGCCAGTAGTATACCCCCCGGTGACACTGAAGCTTTCTTT
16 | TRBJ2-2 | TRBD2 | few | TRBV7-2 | CASSLELAGKTGELFF | TGTGCCAGCAGCTTAGAACTAGCGGGGAAAACCGGGGAGCTGTTTTTT
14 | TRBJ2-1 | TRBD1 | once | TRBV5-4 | CASSPGQQSNEQFF | TGTGCCAGCAGCCCGGGACAGCAGAGCAATGAGCAGTTCTTC
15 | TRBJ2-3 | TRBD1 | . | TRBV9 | CASSAVGQGTDTQYF | TGTGCCAGCAGCGCGGTGGGACAGGGTACAGATACGCAGTATTTT
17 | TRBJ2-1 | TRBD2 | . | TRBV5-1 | CASSLAQLAGEFDEQFF | TGCGCCAGCAGCTTGGCCCAGCTAGCGGGGGAGTTCGATGAGCAGTTCTTC
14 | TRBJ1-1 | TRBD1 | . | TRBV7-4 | CASSLRPGGTEAFF | TGTGCCAGCAGCTTAAGGCCAGGGGGCACTGAAGCTTTCTTT
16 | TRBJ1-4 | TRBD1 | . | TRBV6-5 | CASSYSTGTGEEKLFF | TGTGCCAGCAGTTACTCGACTGGGACAGGGGAAGAAAAACTGTTTTTT
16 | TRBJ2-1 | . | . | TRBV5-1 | CASSSSSARNYNEQFF | TGCGCCAGCAGTTCTTCTAGTGCCCGCAACTACAATGAGCAGTTCTTC
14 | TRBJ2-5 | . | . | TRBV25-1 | CASSERQAQETQYF | TGTGCCAGCAGTGAAAGACAGGCCCAAGAGACCCAGTACTTC
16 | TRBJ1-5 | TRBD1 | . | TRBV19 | CASIPIHTGGGQPQHF | TGTGCCAGTATCCCTATACATACAGGGGGCGGACAGCCCCAGCATTTT
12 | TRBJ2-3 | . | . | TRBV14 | CASKARADTQYF | TGTGCCAGCAAAGCGAGGGCAGATACGCAGTATTTT
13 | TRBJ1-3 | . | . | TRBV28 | CASRRGRGNTIYF | TGTGCCAGCAGAAGAGGGAGGGGAAACACCATATATTTT
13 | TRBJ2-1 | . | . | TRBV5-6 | CASSPTSYNEQFF | TGTGCCAGCAGCCCGACTAGTTACAATGAGCAGTTCTTC